Listed below are T cell receptor beta chains from one sample, sequenced in a study of long-term antiretroviral therapy in people with HIV. This table comes from immunoSEQ multiplex PCR, and its TCRdb copy is limited to in-frame clones, with some not included. The sample gives about 24,000 clones, approximately 77% of which show up once; about 5.2% is in the top ten. This sample comprised unsorted PBMCs, obtained 4.4 years after starting antiretroviral therapy. These TCRs come from a young man with HIV. Each CDR3 is given with its conserved first and last residue. The D gene is left open where the match is weak. Expanded clones get a size class; other rows say once, few or many, or leave the size out.

v_call,d_call,clone_size,j_call,cdr3_aa,cdr3_nt
TRBV11-1,.,medium-sized,TRBJ1-2,CASSLGADTNYGYTF,TGTGCCAGCAGCTTAGGAGCGGATACTAACTATGGCTACACCTTC
TRBV2,.,once,TRBJ2-7,CASRDSTYEQYF,TGTGCCAGCAGGGACAGCACCTACGAGCAGTACTTC
TRBV14,.,few,TRBJ2-7,CASSQVGRGSLEQYF,TGTGCCAGCAGCCAAGTTGGCAGGGGATCTCTCGAGCAGTACTTC
TRBV5-6,TRBD2,.,TRBJ2-7,CASSSLGLAGGSYEQYF,TGTGCCAGCAGCTCGCTAGGACTAGCGGGGGGCTCCTACGAGCAGTACTTC
TRBV4-1,.,.,TRBJ1-1,CASSQEAGADTEAFF,TGCGCCAGCAGCCAAGAGGCGGGGGCGGACACTGAAGCTTTCTTT
TRBV11-2,TRBD1,.,TRBJ1-4,CASSFPRDRVEDEKLFF,TGTGCCAGCAGCTTTCCCCGGGACAGGGTAGAGGATGAAAAACTGTTTTTT
TRBV19,.,.,TRBJ2-3,CASSITSSADTQYF,TGTGCCAGTAGTATAACCAGCAGCGCAGATACGCAGTATTTT
TRBV7-8,.,.,TRBJ1-2,CASSHINPENYGYTF,TGTGCCAGCAGCCACATTAACCCAGAAAACTATGGCTACACCTTC
TRBV5-1,.,.,TRBJ2-1,CASSLYLEGPNEQFF,TGCGCCAGCAGCTTGTACCTAGAAGGGCCCAATGAGCAGTTCTTC
TRBV11-2,.,.,TRBJ1-1,CASSLPGGRGTEAFF,TGTGCCAGCAGCTTACCCGGGGGGCGGGGCACTGAAGCTTTCTTT
TRBV28,.,.,TRBJ1-4,CASWGGSNEKLFF,TGTGCCAGCTGGGGGGGATCTAATGAAAAACTGTTTTTT
TRBV7-3,TRBD1,.,TRBJ2-1,CASSVSGTGVKQFF,TGTGCCAGCAGCGTCTCCGGGACAGGAGTAAAGCAGTTCTTC
TRBV14,TRBD1,.,TRBJ1-4,CASSPDRGKLFF,TGTGCCAGCAGTCCGGACAGGGGAAAACTGTTTTTT
TRBV9,TRBD1,.,TRBJ1-1,CASSVEDRAGTEAFF,TGTGCCAGCAGCGTAGAGGACAGGGCGGGCACTGAAGCTTTCTTT
TRBV7-8,.,.,TRBJ1-1,CASSPRAREAFF,TGTGCCAGCAGCCCGCGGGCCCGTGAAGCTTTCTTT
TRBV12-5,TRBD2,.,TRBJ2-5,CASGPRLAFETQYF,TGTGCTAGTGGTCCTCGACTAGCCTTTGAGACCCAGTACTTC
TRBV7-9,TRBD1,.,TRBJ1-5,CASSFTRQGQSAAQHF,TGTGCCAGCAGCTTTACGAGACAGGGGCAATCAGCGGCCCAGCATTTT